This T cell receptor (beta chain) is from a study of OX40 agonist ivuxolimab in advanced cancers. In germline, CDR1 is SGHVS, CDR2 FNYEAQ. Trimming cost V 5 bases and J 1 base, with 14 bases left between them. The CDR3 totals 16 residues. TCRdb's table, derived via immunoSEQ multiplex PCR, lists solely in-frame clones and lacks some. The repertoire consists of fewer than 50,000 clones, with roughly 82% occurring once and the leading ten covering roughly 7.1%. The sequence derives from an adult with an advanced solid tumor such as melanoma, head and neck, liver or kidney cancer. Sequenced material: CD4+ or CD8+ T cells sorted from blood, taken in a trial of the OX40 agonist ivuxolimab. The chain links TRBV7-6 to TRBJ2-2, with D tentatively TRBD2 (6 bases). The CDR3 nucleotides are TGTGCCAGCAGCCTCGAGACGGGGGAGAACACCGGGGAGCTGTTTTTT. As protein: CASSLETGENTGELFF.